The T cell receptor (beta chain) described here comes from a study of blood T cells in healthy people across ages. With 0 bases clipped from V and 3 bases from J, the junction kept 14 bases outside the gene matches. CDR3 size: 18 residues. Germline assignment: CDR1 DFQATT and CDR2 SNEGSKA (reference sequence). Then a second PCR, running roughly 7 to 11 cycles, was carried out with a sample-barcoded 5' primer and a J-beta primer mix. Template switching added a 12-random-nucleotide identifier to every cDNA molecule. TCRdb passed the 5' RACE reads through MiXCR, listing each CDR3 protein once. The sample consists of 1.8 million or so distinct CDR3 sequences, around 40% of them appearing once.

The rearrangement links TRBV20-1 to TRBJ2-3; 8 bases agree with TRBD2. Source material: blood. The receptor was isolated from a human donor in good health. The CDR3 here is CSARDGAFGGAITDTQYF. CDR3 coding DNA: TGCAGTGCTAGAGATGGGGCTTTCGGGGGGGCCATAACAGATACGCAGTATTTT.